One and the same sample provided the 8 T cell receptor beta chains below, sequenced in a study of preoperative IRX-2 immunotherapy in early breast cancer. Treatment reported: preoperative locoregional IRX-2 cytokine immunotherapy. Method: immunoSEQ multiplex PCR; TCRdb's copy keeps in-frame clones and lacks some. This sample has roughly 57,000 clones, with around 94% found just once. The material was obtained from a patient treated with IRX-2 immunotherapy. Every receptor here comes from a human donor with breast cancer.

This chain links TRBV18 with TRBJ1-1, with unresolved D. CDR1 is KGHSH, CDR2 LQKENI, per germline. CDR3 length: 15 residues. The V gene lost 3 bases and the J gene lost 3 bases, with 14 bases spanning the gap. The CDR3 protein is CASSPPGPVHTEAFF. CDR3 bases: TGTGCCAGCTCACCTCCCGGTCCGGTTCACACTGAAGCTTTCTTT. Combining the CDR3 with reference TRBV18 and TRBJ1-1 gives the whole variable domain NAGVMQNPRHLVRRRGQEARLRCSPMKGHSHVYWYRQLPEEGLKFMVYLQKENIIDESGMPKERFSAEFPKEGPSILRIQQVVRGDSAAYFCASSPPGPVHTEAFFGQGTRLTVV.

This chain links TRBV7-2 with TRBJ1-4, with a possible D match to TRBD1 (6 bases). V dropped 4 bases and J dropped 8 bases, with 14 bases sitting between them. This CDR3 is 14 amino acids long. The V gene's germline CDR1 is SGHTA and CDR2 FQGNSA. The CDR3 bases are TGTGCCAGCAGCTCCGTTGGGGGGGGCGAAAAACTGTTTTTT. This encodes CASSSVGGGEKLFF.

The gene calls are TRBV7-2 and TRBJ2-1, with TRBD2 identical over 8 bases. Germline lookup yields CDR1 SGHTA and CDR2 FQGNSA. Losses at the gene ends were 5 bases for V and 2 bases for J; bases not matched to a gene: 5. CDR3 length equals 15 residues. The CDR3 DNA reads TGTGCCAGCAGCGCTACTAGCGGCACCTACAATGAGCAGTTCTTC. It yields the protein CASSATSGTYNEQFF.

CDR3 coding DNA: TGTGCCAGCAGTTACTCGCAGGGGGCGCGGAATTCACCCCTCCACTTT. This codes for CASSYSQGARNSPLHF. V is TRBV6-5 and J is TRBJ1-6, with 8 nucleotides matching TRBD1. Germline assignment: CDR1 MNHEY and CDR2 SVGAGI. This CDR3 spans 16 amino acids. V lost 0 bases and J lost 7; bases outside the gene matches: 5.

The V gene is TRBV28, the J gene TRBJ2-4; D may be TRBD1 (5 bases). The CDR3 has 15 amino acids. Germline CDR1 reads MDHEN; CDR2 reads SYDVKM. Trimming stripped 8 bases from V and 6 bases from J, with 20 bases between. The CDR3 loop reads CASGLGLSFGNIQYF. Written as DNA, the CDR3 is TGTGCCAGCGGATTGGGGCTTTCCTTCGGAAACATTCAGTACTTC.

The gene calls are TRBV28 and TRBJ2-3, with 8 bases matching TRBD2. The CDR3 is made up of 15 amino acids. The junction had 9 bases not matched to a gene; V was cut back by 5 bases and J by 5 bases. Germline V lookup: CDR1 MDHEN, CDR2 SYDVKM. The CDR3 loop reads CASSRLLAEIDTQYF. The CDR3 DNA reads as TGTGCCAGCAGTCGGCTACTAGCGGAGATAGATACGCAGTATTTT.

This chain links TRBV7-3 with TRBJ1-1; D not resolved. The CDR3 has 15 residues. Germline assignment: CDR1 SGHTA and CDR2 FQGTGA. The germline V and J ends were trimmed by 5 bases and 3 bases, with 16 bases remaining between them. The CDR3 sequence: CASSTGPLVDTEAFF. The CDR3 DNA reads as TGTGCCAGCAGCACCGGGCCCCTTGTGGACACTGAAGCTTTCTTT.

The chain links TRBV30 to TRBJ1-1, with 7 bases matching TRBD1. Germline V gene sequence: CDR1 GTSNPN, CDR2 SVGIG (reference sequence). After removal of 2 bases from V and 7 bases from J, the junction contained 19 bases not matched to a gene. CDR3 length equals 17 residues. This CDR3 reads CAWSLNSTGYGTFEAFF. The CDR3, as DNA: TGTGCCTGGAGTTTAAATTCGACAGGGTACGGAACTTTTGAAGCTTTCTTT. The full variable domain, with the rest looked up from reference TRBV30 and TRBJ1-1, is SQTIHQWPATLVQPVGSPLSLECTVEGTSNPNLYWYRQAAGRGLQLLFYSVGIGQISSEVPQNLSASRPQDRQFILSSKKLLLSDSGFYLCAWSLNSTGYGTFEAFFGQGTRLTVV.